This T cell receptor (beta chain) was sequenced during a study of tumor and adjacent non-tumor tissue in lung cancer. About the study: There were approximately twelve adenocarcinoma, a couple of squamous cell carcinoma and 1 small cell lung cancer cases. Approximately 4 million productive TCRbeta reads were obtained per sample on average. General study findings and limits: Patients with more diverse tumor TCRs had worse survival.

Concerning this clonotype: As yet, its antigen is unknown. Germline and junction disagree at one end, which may indicate a read error.

A modified ARM-PCR protocol with three rounds of nested PCR amplified TCRbeta. TCRdb processed the multiplex PCR reads anew with MiXCR; each CDR3 protein has one entry. Altogether fewer than 120,000 distinct CDR3 sequences are present, 84% being singletons, with the ten largest covering more than 20%. RNA was extracted from bulk tissue without any cell sorting. The CDR3 length is 14 residues. Looked up from germline, CDR1 is SGHNT and CDR2 is YYREEE (reference sequence). The rearrangement joins TRBV5-4 to TRBJ2-5, with 7 positions matching TRBD2. The origin of this receptor is a man in his 70s with non-small cell lung cancer. The sample taken for sequencing was lung tumor tissue. The CDR3 region has the DNA TGTGCCAATAGACGGGGGACTAACAAAGAAACCCAGTACTTC. It yields the protein CANRRGTNKETQYF.